Given below is one TCR beta chain in context. In the study's own analysis: It was from reference gene primer amplification that nucleated cell counts were estimated. Sequenced by immunoSEQ multiplex PCR; TCRdb stores in-frame clones only, minus some. The DNA was the basis for D and trimming; V, J and clone size are from that table. Among 140,000 or so clones listed, 65% to 85% were seen once. This specimen comes from a study of blood T cell repertoires in COVID-19. Whole-study context: The United States, Italy and Spain were the sources of the acute and convalescent COVID-19 samples. From T cells, B-cell-depleted T cells, or PBMCs came the material, which was cDNA or gDNA.

V was trimmed by 1 base and J by 6 bases, leaving 13 bases between them. Looked up from germline, CDR1 is SGHVS and CDR2 is FQNEAQ. The CDR3 sequence is 15 residues long. This chain uses TRBV7-8 with TRBJ1-5; weak D call: TRBD1 (6 bases). This TCR derives from a woman in her forties or fifties with acute or convalescent COVID-19. The sample comprised peripheral blood. CDR3 loop: CASSLGRQGTQPQHF. The CDR3 DNA reads as TGTGCCAGCAGCTTAGGACGGCAGGGGACTCAGCCCCAGCATTTT.